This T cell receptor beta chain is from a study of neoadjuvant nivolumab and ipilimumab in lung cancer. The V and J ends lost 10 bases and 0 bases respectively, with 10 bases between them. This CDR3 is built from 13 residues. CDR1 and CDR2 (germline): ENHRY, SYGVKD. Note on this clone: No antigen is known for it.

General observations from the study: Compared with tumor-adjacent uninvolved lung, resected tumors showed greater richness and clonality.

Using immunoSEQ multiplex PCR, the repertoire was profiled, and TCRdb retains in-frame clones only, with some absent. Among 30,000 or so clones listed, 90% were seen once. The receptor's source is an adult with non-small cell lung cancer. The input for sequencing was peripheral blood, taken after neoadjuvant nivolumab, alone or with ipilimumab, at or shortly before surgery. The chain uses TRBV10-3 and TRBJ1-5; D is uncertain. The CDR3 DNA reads TGTGCCACCCAGACTGTTAGCAATCAGCCCCAGCATTTT. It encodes CATQTVSNQPQHF.